This TCR beta chain was sequenced for a study of Ad26.COV2.S vaccination and SARS-CoV-2 variants. About the study: Ad26.COV2.S shots went into the muscle once or twice, 56 days apart. Study-level findings and limits: Vaccine recipients posted higher spike-specific TCR breadth than their placebo counterparts.

The CDR3 contains 13 residues. CDR1 and CDR2 from the germline V gene are DFQATT and SNEGSKA (reference sequence). J lost 15 bases, V lost 3 bases, and 11 bases had no gene match. Regarding treatment: approximately 18 received Ad26.COV2.S at low or high dose, single or two shots; roughly 5 received placebo; per-sample allocation not given. Sampling happened 63 days after the first vaccine or placebo injection. Method: immunoSEQ multiplex PCR; TCRdb's copy keeps in-frame clones and lacks some. The sample has almost 400,000 clones, around nine tenths seen once. As regards this clone: Its specificity is not known.

The chain employs TRBV20-1 and TRBJ2-1, with TRBD2 matching 10 bases. The sequence was obtained from a person between 18 and 65 years old who received the Ad26.COV2.S COVID-19 vaccine or a placebo. The sample consisted of peripheral blood, taken in a trial of Ad26.COV2.S vaccine versus placebo. The CDR3 protein is CSASGLAGARGFF. The CDR3 coding sequence is TGCAGTGCTAGTGGGCTAGCGGGAGCCCGGGGGTTCTTC.